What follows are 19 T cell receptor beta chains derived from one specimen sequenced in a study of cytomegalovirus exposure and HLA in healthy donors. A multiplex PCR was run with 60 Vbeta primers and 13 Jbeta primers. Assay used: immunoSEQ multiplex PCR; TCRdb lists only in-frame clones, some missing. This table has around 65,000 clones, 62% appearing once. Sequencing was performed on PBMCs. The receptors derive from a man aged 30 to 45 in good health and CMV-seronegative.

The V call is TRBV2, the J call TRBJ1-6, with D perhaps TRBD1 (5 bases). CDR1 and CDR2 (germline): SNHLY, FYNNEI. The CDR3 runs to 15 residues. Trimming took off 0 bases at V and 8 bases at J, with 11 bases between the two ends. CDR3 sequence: CASSEATGVYSPLHF. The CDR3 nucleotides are TGTGCCAGCAGTGAAGCCACGGGGGTTTATTCACCCCTCCACTTT.

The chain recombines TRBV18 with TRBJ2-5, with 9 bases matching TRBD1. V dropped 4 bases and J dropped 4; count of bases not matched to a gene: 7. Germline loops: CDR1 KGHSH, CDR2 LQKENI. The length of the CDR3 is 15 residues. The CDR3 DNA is TGTGCCAGCTCACGAAGACAGGGGGACGGAGAGACCCAGTACTTC. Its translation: CASSRRQGDGETQYF.

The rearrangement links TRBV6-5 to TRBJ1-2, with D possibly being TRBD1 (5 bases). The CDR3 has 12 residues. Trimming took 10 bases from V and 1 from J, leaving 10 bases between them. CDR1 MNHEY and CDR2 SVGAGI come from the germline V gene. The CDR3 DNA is TGTGCCACCCCGGGACTTAACTATGGCTACACCTTC. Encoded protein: CATPGLNYGYTF.

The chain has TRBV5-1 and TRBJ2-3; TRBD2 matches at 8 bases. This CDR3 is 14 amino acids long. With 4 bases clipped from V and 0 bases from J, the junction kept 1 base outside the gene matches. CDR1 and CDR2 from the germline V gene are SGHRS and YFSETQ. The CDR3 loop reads CASSAGGSTDTQYF. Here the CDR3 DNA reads TGCGCCAGCAGCGCGGGGGGTAGCACAGATACGCAGTATTTT. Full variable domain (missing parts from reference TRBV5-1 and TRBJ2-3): KAGVTQTPRYLIKTRGQQVTLSCSPISGHRSVSWYQQTPGQGLQFLFEYFSETQRNKGNFPGRFSGRQFSNSRSEMNVSTLELGDSALYLCASSAGGSTDTQYFGPGTRLTVL.

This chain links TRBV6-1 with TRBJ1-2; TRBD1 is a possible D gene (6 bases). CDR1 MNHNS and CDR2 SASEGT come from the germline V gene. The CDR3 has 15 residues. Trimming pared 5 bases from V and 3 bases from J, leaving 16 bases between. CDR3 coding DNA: TGTGCCAGCAGTCTAGAGAGACAGGACCACTATGGCTACACCTTC. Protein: CASSLERQDHYGYTF.

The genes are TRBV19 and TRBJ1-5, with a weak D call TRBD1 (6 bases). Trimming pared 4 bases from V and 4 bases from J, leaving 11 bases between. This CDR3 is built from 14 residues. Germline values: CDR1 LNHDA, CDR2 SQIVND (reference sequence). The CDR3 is CASSTDRKNQPQHF. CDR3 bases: TGTGCCAGTAGTACGGACAGAAAAAATCAGCCCCAGCATTTT.

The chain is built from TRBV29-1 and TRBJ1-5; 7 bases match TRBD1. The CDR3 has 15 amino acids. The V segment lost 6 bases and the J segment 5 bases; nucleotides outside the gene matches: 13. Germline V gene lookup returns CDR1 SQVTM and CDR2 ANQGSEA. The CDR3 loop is CSVGGRQGGDQPQHF. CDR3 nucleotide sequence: TGCAGCGTAGGAGGTAGACAGGGAGGCGATCAGCCCCAGCATTTT.

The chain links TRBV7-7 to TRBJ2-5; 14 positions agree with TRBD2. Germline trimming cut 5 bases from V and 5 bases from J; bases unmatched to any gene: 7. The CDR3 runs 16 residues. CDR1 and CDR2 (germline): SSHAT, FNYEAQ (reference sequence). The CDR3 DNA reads TGTGCCAGCAGCGGGGGGACTAGCGGGGGAGTGGAGACCCAGTACTTC. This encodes CASSGGTSGGVETQYF.

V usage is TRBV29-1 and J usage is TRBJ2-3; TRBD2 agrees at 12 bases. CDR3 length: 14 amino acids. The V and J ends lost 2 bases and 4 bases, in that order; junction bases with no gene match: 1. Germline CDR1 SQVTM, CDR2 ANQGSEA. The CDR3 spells CSVESSGGADTQYF. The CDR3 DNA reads TGCAGCGTTGAATCTAGCGGGGGGGCAGATACGCAGTATTTT.

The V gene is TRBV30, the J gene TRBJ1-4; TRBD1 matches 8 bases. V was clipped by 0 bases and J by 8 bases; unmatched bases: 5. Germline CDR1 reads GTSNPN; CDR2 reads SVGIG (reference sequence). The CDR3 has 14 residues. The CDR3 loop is CAWSVGQGGEKLFF. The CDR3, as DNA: TGTGCCTGGAGTGTTGGACAGGGAGGGGAAAAACTGTTTTTT. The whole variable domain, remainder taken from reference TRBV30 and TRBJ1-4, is SQTIHQWPATLVQPVGSPLSLECTVEGTSNPNLYWYRQAAGRGLQLLFYSVGIGQISSEVPQNLSASRPQDRQFILSSKKLLLSDSGFYLCAWSVGQGGEKLFFGSGTQLSVL.

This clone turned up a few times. The CDR3 DNA follows: TGTGCCAGCAGTTACACCGCGAGATACAATCAGCCCCAGCATTTT. Translating it yields CASSYTARYNQPQHF. The chain links TRBV6-6 to TRBJ1-5; D is unclear. Germline V lookup: CDR1 MNHNY, CDR2 SVGAGI (reference sequence). The CDR3 is 15 amino acids. V lost 2 bases, J lost 3 bases, and 11 bases lay in between.

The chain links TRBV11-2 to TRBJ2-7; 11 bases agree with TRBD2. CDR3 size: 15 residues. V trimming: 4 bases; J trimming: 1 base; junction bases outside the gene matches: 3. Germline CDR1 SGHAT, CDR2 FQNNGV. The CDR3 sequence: CASSSGLAASYEQYF. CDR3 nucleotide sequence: TGTGCCAGCAGCTCGGGACTAGCGGCTTCCTACGAGCAGTACTTC.

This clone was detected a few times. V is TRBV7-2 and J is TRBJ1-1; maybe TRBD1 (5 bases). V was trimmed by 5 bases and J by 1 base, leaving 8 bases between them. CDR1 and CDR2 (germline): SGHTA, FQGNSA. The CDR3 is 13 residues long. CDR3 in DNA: TGTGCCAGCAGCCGACAGAAGAACACTGAAGCTTTCTTT. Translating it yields CASSRQKNTEAFF.

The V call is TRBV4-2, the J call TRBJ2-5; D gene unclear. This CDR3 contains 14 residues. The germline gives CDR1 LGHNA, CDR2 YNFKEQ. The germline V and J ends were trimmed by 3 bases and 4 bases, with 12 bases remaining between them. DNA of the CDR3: TGTGCCAGCAGCCAGCCAGACGAGGTAGAGACCCAGTACTTC. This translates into CASSQPDEVETQYF.

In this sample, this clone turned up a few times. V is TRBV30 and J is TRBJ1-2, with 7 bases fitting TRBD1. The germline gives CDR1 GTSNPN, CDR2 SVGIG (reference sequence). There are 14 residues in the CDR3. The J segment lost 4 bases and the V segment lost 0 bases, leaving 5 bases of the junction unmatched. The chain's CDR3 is CAWSVGGQTYGYTF. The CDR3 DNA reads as TGTGCCTGGAGTGTAGGGGGACAGACCTATGGCTACACCTTC.

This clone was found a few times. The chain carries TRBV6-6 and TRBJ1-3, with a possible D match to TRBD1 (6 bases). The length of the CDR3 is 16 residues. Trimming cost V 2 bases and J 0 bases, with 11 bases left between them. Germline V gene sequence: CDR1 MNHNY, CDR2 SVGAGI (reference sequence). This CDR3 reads CASSYGQTGSGNTIYF. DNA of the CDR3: TGTGCCAGCAGTTACGGACAGACGGGCTCTGGAAACACCATATATTTT.

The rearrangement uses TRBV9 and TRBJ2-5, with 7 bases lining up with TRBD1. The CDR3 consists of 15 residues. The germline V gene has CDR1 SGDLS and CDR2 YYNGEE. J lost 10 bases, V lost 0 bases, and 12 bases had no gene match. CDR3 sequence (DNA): TGTGCCAGCAGCGTAGGGGCGGAGACCAGGGGGAGCCAGTACTTC. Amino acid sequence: CASSVGAETRGSQYF.

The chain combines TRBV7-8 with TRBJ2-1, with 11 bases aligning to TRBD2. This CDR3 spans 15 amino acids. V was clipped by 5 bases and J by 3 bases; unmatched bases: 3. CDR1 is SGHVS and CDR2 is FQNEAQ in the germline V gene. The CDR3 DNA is TGTGCCAGCAGCCCGGGACTAGCGGACTACAATGAGCAGTTCTTC. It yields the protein CASSPGLADYNEQFF.

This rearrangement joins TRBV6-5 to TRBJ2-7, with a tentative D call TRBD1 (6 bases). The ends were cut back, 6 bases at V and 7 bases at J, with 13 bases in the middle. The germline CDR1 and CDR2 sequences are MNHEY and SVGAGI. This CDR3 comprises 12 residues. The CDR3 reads CASSRTRGEQYF. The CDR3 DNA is TGTGCCAGCAGCCGGACAAGGGGGGAGCAGTACTTC.